The 2 T cell receptor beta chains in this list originate from one sample, sequenced in a study of T cells in Graves' hyperthyroidism and ophthalmopathy. TCR beta CDR3 region amplification was performed from RNA transcripts. The primer set for the first-round RT-PCR of the TCR CDR3 was HTBI. TCRdb re-called the multiplex PCR reads through MiXCR, storing one row per CDR3 protein. The sample has 300,000 to 500,000 distinct CDR3 sequences; over 11% are singletons. The sequenced sample consisted of blood. Every receptor here comes from a man aged 50 to 59 with Graves' ophthalmopathy.

This clonotype was detected ten times or more. The chain is built from TRBV28 and TRBJ1-2, with 11 nucleotides matching TRBD1. Germline-derived CDR1 and CDR2 are MDHEN and SYDVKM. V shed 6 bases, J shed 2 bases, and the junction held 14 bases outside the gene matches. CDR3 length: 18 amino acids. The CDR3 DNA follows: TGTGCCAGCAGCTTCGTCCCGGGACAGGGGGGCCGCAACTATGGCTACACCTTC. Translation: CASSFVPGQGGRNYGYTF.

This clonotype showed up just a few times. This chain connects TRBV6-1 to TRBJ2-7; TRBD2 is a possible D gene (5 bases). Germline V lookup: CDR1 MNHNS, CDR2 SASEGT. Deletions cut 2 bases from V and 4 bases from J, with 9 bases between. The CDR3 runs to 13 residues. CDR3 sequence: CASSETSYYEQYF. The DNA of the CDR3 is TGTGCCAGCAGTGAAACTAGTTATTACGAGCAGTACTTC.